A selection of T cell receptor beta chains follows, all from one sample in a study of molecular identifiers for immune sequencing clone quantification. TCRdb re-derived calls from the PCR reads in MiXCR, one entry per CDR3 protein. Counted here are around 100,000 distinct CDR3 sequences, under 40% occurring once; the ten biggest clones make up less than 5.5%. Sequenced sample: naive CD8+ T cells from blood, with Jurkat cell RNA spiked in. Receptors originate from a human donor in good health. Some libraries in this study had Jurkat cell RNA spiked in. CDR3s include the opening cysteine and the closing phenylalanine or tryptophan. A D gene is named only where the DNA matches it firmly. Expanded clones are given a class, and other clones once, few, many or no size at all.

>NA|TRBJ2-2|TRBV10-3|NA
CATGPLTGELVF
TGTGCCACGGGACCGCTCACCGGGGAGCTGGTTTTT
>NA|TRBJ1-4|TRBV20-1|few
CSARFRGSEKLFF
TGCAGTGCTAGGTTCAGGGGATCTGAAAAACTGTTTTTT
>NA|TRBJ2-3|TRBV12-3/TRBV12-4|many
CASSLTGTYTDTQYF
TGTGCCAGCAGTTTAACGGGGACTTACACAGATACGCAGTATTTT
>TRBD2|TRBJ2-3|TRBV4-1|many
CASSQKAGSGDTQYF
TGCGCCAGCAGCCAAAAAGCGGGAAGCGGGGATACGCAGTATTTT
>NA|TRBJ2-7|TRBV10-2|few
CASSDHPAGREQYF
TGCGCCAGCAGTGACCACCCGGCGGGGCGCGAGCAGTACTTC
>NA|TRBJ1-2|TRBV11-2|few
CASSLDFGTTYYGYTF
TGTGCCAGCAGCTTAGATTTCGGTACAACCTACTATGGCTACACCTTC
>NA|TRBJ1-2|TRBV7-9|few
CASSLQGPLYGYTF
TGTGCCAGCAGCTTACAGGGGCCCCTCTATGGCTACACCTTC
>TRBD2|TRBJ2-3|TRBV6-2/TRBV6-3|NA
CASSRLAIHSTDTQYF
TGTGCCAGCTCCAGACTAGCGATACATAGCACAGATACGCAGTATTTT
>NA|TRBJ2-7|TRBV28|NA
CASSYRGVKAAEQYF
TGTGCCAGCAGTTACCGGGGCGTCAAAGCGGCCGAGCAGTACTTC
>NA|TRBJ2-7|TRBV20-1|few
CSANEGSYEQYF
TGCAGTGCAAACGAGGGCTCCTACGAGCAGTACTTC
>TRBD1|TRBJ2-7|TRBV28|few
CASSLLTGGRYEQYF
TGTGCCAGCAGTTTATTAACAGGGGGTAGATACGAGCAGTACTTC
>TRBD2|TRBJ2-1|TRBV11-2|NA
CACSSSGVYNEQFF
TGTGCCTGCAGCTCTAGCGGGGTCTACAATGAGCAGTTCTTC
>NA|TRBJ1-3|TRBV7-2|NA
CASSPAVNGNTIYF
TGTGCCAGCAGTCCGGCAGTGAACGGAAACACCATATATTTT
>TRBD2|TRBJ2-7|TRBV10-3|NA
CAISASGSSSYEQYF
TGTGCCATCAGTGCTAGCGGGAGCAGCTCCTACGAGCAGTACTTC
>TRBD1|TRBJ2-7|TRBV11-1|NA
CASSFGQDWDGQYF
TGTGCCAGCAGCTTCGGACAGGACTGGGACGGGCAGTACTTC
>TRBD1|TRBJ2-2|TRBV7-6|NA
CASSSTGGIGELFF
TGTGCCAGCAGCTCCACAGGGGGCATTGGGGAGCTGTTTTTT
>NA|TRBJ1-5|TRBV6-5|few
CASSYFTGSPQPQHF
TGTGCCAGCAGTTACTTCACAGGGTCACCCCAGCCCCAGCATTTT
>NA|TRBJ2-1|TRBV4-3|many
CASSQGPGTSNADEQFF
TGCGCCAGCAGCCAAGGCCCGGGGACCTCAAATGCCGATGAGCAGTTCTTC
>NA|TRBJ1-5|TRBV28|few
CASSLGAGGGSQPQHF
TGTGCCAGCAGTTTGGGGGCGGGCGGGGGCAGTCAGCCCCAGCATTTT
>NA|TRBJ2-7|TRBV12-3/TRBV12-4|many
CASSLREHEQYF
TGTGCCAGCAGTTTGAGGGAGCACGAGCAGTACTTC
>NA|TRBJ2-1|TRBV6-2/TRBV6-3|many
CASSFKDEQFF
TGTGCCAGCAGTTTTAAGGATGAGCAGTTCTTC
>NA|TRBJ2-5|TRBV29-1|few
CSVVGGQGGETQYF
TGCAGCGTTGTGGGGGGGCAGGGCGGAGAGACCCAGTACTTC